These 32 T cell receptor beta chains originate from one sample sequenced in a study of vaccination effects on CD4 cells after COVID-19. TCRdb's copy holds only in-frame clones and misses some; the assay was immunoSEQ multiplex PCR. The table has 68,000 or so clones, about 80% seen once. No antigen has been identified for these receptors. Using viral peptide pools, the ViraFEST assay grew out antigen-specific CD4+ T cells prior to sequencing. CD4+ T cell isolation took place after about 11 days of culture. Testing of the vaccine recipients showed negative nucleocapsid antibodies and no prior SARS-CoV-2 infection. The sequenced sample was CD4+ T cells from PBMCs cultured with SARS-CoV-2 spike peptides, obtained before COVID-19 vaccination. The receptors here all came from a human donor who received a COVID-19 vaccine.

V usage is TRBV7-2 and J usage is TRBJ1-6; possible D gene TRBD1, 6 bases. Trimming took 2 bases from V and 10 from J, leaving 18 bases between them. Per germline, CDR1 SGHTA and CDR2 FQGNSA. This CDR3 comprises 16 residues. CDR3 DNA sequence: TGTGCCAGCAGCTTAATGCAGGCAGGGGATAGATCACCCCTCCACTTT. This sequence encodes CASSLMQAGDRSPLHF. Combining the CDR3 with reference TRBV7-2 and TRBJ1-6 gives the whole variable domain GAGVSQSPSNKVTEKGKDVELRCDPISGHTALYWYRQSLGQGLEFLIYFQGNSAPDKSGLPSDRFSAERTGGSVSTLTIQRTQQEDSAVYLCASSLMQAGDRSPLHFGNGTRLTVT.

V usage is TRBV18 and J usage is TRBJ2-5; TRBD1 matches 12 bases. V was pared by 6 bases and J by 5 bases, with 7 bases of the junction left unmatched. CDR3 size: 15 residues. The V gene's germline CDR1 is KGHSH and CDR2 LQKENI. This chain's CDR3 is CASSPGTGGAETQYF. The CDR3 DNA sequence: TGTGCCAGCTCGCCGGGGACAGGGGGCGCGGAGACCCAGTACTTC.

The V gene is TRBV10-2, the J gene TRBJ2-5, with TRBD2 matching 7 bases. The CDR3 runs 13 residues. Losses at the gene ends were 4 bases for V and 4 bases for J; bases not matched to a gene: 3. Per the germline V gene, CDR1 is WSHSY and CDR2 is SAAADI. The CDR3 here is CASSGGGRETQYF. The CDR3 nucleotides are TGCGCCAGCAGTGGGGGGGGACGAGAGACCCAGTACTTC.

The rearrangement links TRBV5-1 to TRBJ1-2, with unresolved D. The length of the CDR3 is 16 residues. V was cut by 5 bases and J by 6 bases, with 23 bases left in between. Germline V CDR1 and CDR2: SGHRS, YFSETQ. The DNA of the CDR3 is TGCGCCAGCAGGGAAGGAATTGGATCGGACGGCGATGGCTACACCTTC. Encoded protein: CASREGIGSDGDGYTF.

This chain uses TRBV6-5 with TRBJ1-6, with 7 bases fitting TRBD1. CDR3 length: 15 amino acids. V trimming: 7 bases; J trimming: 5 bases; junction bases outside the gene matches: 8. From germline, CDR1 is MNHEY and CDR2 SVGAGI. The chain's CDR3 is CASKNRDSHNSPLHF. In nucleotides, the CDR3 is TGTGCCAGCAAGAACCGGGACAGTCATAATTCACCCCTCCACTTT.

The J gene is TRBJ1-6, the V gene TRBV7-2; D unclear. CDR3 length: 15 residues. Germline CDR1 SGHTA, CDR2 FQGNSA. Between the trimmed V and J ends, which lost 1 base and 7 bases, there was a span of 11 bases. CDR3 protein: CASSLVGPFNSPLHF. CDR3 DNA: TGTGCCAGCAGCTTAGTCGGGCCCTTCAATTCACCCCTCCACTTT.

This clone has just one count. The chain employs TRBV6-5 and TRBJ2-1, with 12 positions matching TRBD2. The V gene's germline CDR1 is MNHEY and CDR2 SVGAGI. Trimming removed 7 bases from V and 7 bases from J; junction bases left unmatched: 5. The CDR3 has 14 residues. The CDR3 reads CASTSSGGGNEQFF. The CDR3 nucleotides are TGTGCCAGCACCTCTAGCGGGGGGGGAAATGAGCAGTTCTTC.

As regards this clone: Other DNA sequences of this sample code for an identical CDR3. The chain joins TRBV5-1 to TRBJ1-1; 7 positions match TRBD1. The CDR3 is 13 amino acids. Germline-derived CDR1 and CDR2 are SGHRS and YFSETQ. The V segment lost 0 bases and the J segment 5 bases; nucleotides outside the gene matches: 1. The chain's CDR3 is CASSLDRGTEAFF. CDR3 sequence (DNA): TGCGCCAGCAGCTTGGACAGGGGAACTGAAGCTTTCTTT. Full variable domain (outside the CDR3, taken from reference TRBV5-1 and TRBJ1-1): KAGVTQTPRYLIKTRGQQVTLSCSPISGHRSVSWYQQTPGQGLQFLFEYFSETQRNKGNFPGRFSGRQFSNSRSEMNVSTLELGDSALYLCASSLDRGTEAFFGQGTRLTVV.

The chain combines TRBV4-2 with TRBJ2-5, with a weak D call TRBD1 (7 bases). Germline lookup yields CDR1 LGHNA and CDR2 YNFKEQ. V lost 4 bases to trimming and J lost 2 bases, with 23 bases between them. CDR3 length: 18 residues. CDR3 in amino acids: CASSLGGGAFRGQETQYF. DNA for the CDR3: TGTGCCAGCAGCCTAGGAGGGGGCGCTTTCCGCGGACAAGAGACCCAGTACTTC.

This chain uses TRBV5-8 with TRBJ1-5; 7 bases match TRBD1. From germline, CDR1 is SGHTS and CDR2 YDEGEE. The ends lost 4 bases at V and 6 bases at J; junction bases unmatched: 4. This CDR3 region has 13 residues. Here the CDR3 reads CASSPEGAQPQHF. CDR3 DNA sequence: TGTGCCAGCAGCCCGGAGGGGGCTCAGCCCCAGCATTTT.

The chain recombines TRBV5-5 with TRBJ2-7, with D maybe TRBD2 (6 bases). The CDR3 loop spans 15 amino acids. V was cut by 3 bases and J by 6 bases, with 19 bases left in between. CDR1 is SGHKS and CDR2 is YYEKEE in the germline V gene (reference sequence). In DNA form, the CDR3 reads TGTGCCAGCAGCTCAACGGGAGCCTTCTCCCCCGAGCAGTACGTC. This sequence encodes CASSSTGAFSPEQYV.

The chain uses TRBV2 and TRBJ2-5; D not resolved. CDR3 size: 15 residues. The germline CDR1 and CDR2 sequences are SNHLY and FYNNEI. Trimming took off 4 bases at V and 7 bases at J, with 19 bases between the two ends. CDR3 bases: TGTGCCAGCAGTGGCCCCGGCCTGACCCTGGGGACCCAGTACTTC. This codes for CASSGPGLTLGTQYF. The complete variable domain, with remaining parts taken from reference TRBV2 and TRBJ2-5, reads EPEVTQTPSHQVTQMGQEVILRCVPISNHLYFYWYRQILGQKVEFLVSFYNNEISEKSEIFDDQFSVERPDGSNFTLKIRSTKLEDSAMYFCASSGPGLTLGTQYFGPGTRLLVL.

V and J are TRBV15 and TRBJ2-3, with D perhaps matching TRBD1 (6 bases). CDR3 length: 16 amino acids. Germline values: CDR1 LNHNV, CDR2 YYDKDF (reference sequence). Deletions cut 1 base from V and 4 bases from J, with 15 bases between. CDR3 sequence (DNA): TGTGCCACCAGCAGAGCTCTAACAGGGTCACCAGATACGCAGTATTTT. It is translated as CATSRALTGSPDTQYF.

The rearrangement joins TRBV13 to TRBJ1-2, with D maybe TRBD1 (6 bases). CDR1 is PRHDT, CDR2 FYEKMQ, per germline (reference sequence). The CDR3 is made up of 12 amino acids. With 5 bases removed from V and 8 bases from J, the gap between germline ends came to 12 bases. DNA of the CDR3: TGTGCCAGCAGCATACAGGGTGTCGGCTACACCTTC. Translation: CASSIQGVGYTF.

The rearrangement uses TRBV3-1 (or the pseudogene TRBV3-2) and TRBJ1-6, with 10 bases identical to TRBD1. Germline-derived CDR1 and CDR2 are LGHDT and YNNKEL (reference sequence). J gave up 9 bases and V 6 bases, and 5 bases lay outside the gene matches. This CDR3 has 14 residues. CDR3 nucleotides: TGTGCCAGCAGGCTGACAGGGGGCACTTCACCCCTCCACTTT. Protein product: CASRLTGGTSPLHF.

The chain employs TRBV5-1 and TRBJ1-2; no definite D call. The CDR3 runs 13 residues. V dropped 0 bases and J dropped 2 bases, with 5 bases sitting between them. Germline CDR1 SGHRS, CDR2 YFSETQ. The CDR3 loop is CASSLAANYGYTF. The CDR3 DNA sequence: TGCGCCAGCAGCTTGGCGGCGAACTATGGCTACACCTTC.

The CDR3 here is CASSPRTASTDTQYF. The CDR3 bases are TGTGCCAGCAGCCCAAGGACAGCTAGCACAGATACGCAGTATTTT. J is TRBJ2-3 and V is TRBV3-1 (or the pseudogene TRBV3-2); D may be TRBD1 (6 bases). V was trimmed by 4 bases and J by 0 bases, leaving 11 bases between them. Germline-derived CDR1 and CDR2 are LGHDT and YNNKEL (reference sequence). This CDR3 has 15 residues.

The chain is built from TRBV3-1 (or the pseudogene TRBV3-2) and TRBJ2-2; 8 nucleotides line up with TRBD1. The V segment lost 6 bases and the J segment 4 bases; nucleotides outside the gene matches: 13. Germline lookup yields CDR1 LGHDT and CDR2 YNNKEL (reference sequence). There are 17 residues in the CDR3. CDR3 in amino acids: CASSQNRGQGGTGELFF. CDR3 coding DNA: TGTGCCAGCAGTCAAAATAGAGGACAGGGAGGCACCGGGGAGCTGTTTTTT.

The chain couples TRBV11-2 to TRBJ2-5; TRBD2 aligns across 7 bases. Germline values: CDR1 SGHAT, CDR2 FQNNGV. CDR3 size: 16 residues. J gave up 4 bases and V 5 bases, and 13 bases lay outside the gene matches. CDR3 region: CASSQRGGILGETQYF. DNA for the CDR3: TGTGCCAGCAGCCAAAGGGGAGGGATTTTGGGAGAGACCCAGTACTTC. The full variable domain, with the rest looked up from reference TRBV11-2 and TRBJ2-5, is EAGVAQSPRYKIIEKRQSVAFWCNPISGHATLYWYQQILGQGPKLLIQFQNNGVVDDSQLPKDRFSAERLKGVDSTLKIQPAKLEDSAVYLCASSQRGGILGETQYFGPGTRLLVL.

The J gene is TRBJ2-5, the V gene TRBV18, with TRBD2 matching over 8 bases. CDR1 and CDR2 from the germline V gene are KGHSH and LQKENI. The CDR3 runs 17 residues. V lost 3 bases, J lost 1 base, and 10 bases stayed unmatched. The CDR3 loop reads CASSPMLLAGPQETQYF. CDR3 coding DNA: TGTGCCAGCTCACCGATGTTGTTAGCGGGGCCCCAAGAGACCCAGTACTTC. Full variable domain (remainder filled in from reference TRBV18 and TRBJ2-5): NAGVMQNPRHLVRRRGQEARLRCSPMKGHSHVYWYRQLPEEGLKFMVYLQKENIIDESGMPKERFSAEFPKEGPSILRIQQVVRGDSAAYFCASSPMLLAGPQETQYFGPGTRLLVL.

The chain couples TRBV19 to TRBJ1-4, with unresolved D. The V and J ends lost 8 bases and 4 bases respectively, with 11 bases between them. Germline V lookup: CDR1 LNHDA, CDR2 SQIVND (reference sequence). This CDR3 has 13 residues. The CDR3 nucleotides read TGTGCCAGTCAAAGGAGGATTAATGAAAAACTGTTTTTT. Translating it yields CASQRRINEKLFF. Full variable domain (rest looked up from reference TRBV19 and TRBJ1-4): DGGITQSPKYLFRKEGQNVTLSCEQNLNHDAMYWYRQDPGQGLRLIYYSQIVNDFQKGDIAEGYSVSREKKESFPLTVTSAQKNPTAFYLCASQRRINEKLFFGSGTQLSVL.

This clone was observed a few times. This chain links TRBV2 with TRBJ1-1; no firm D call. V lost 5 bases and J lost 2, with 9 bases in between. Germline CDR1 SNHLY, CDR2 FYNNEI. This CDR3 spans 13 amino acids. The CDR3 DNA is TGTGCCAGCAGTCAAGACTTTAACACTGAAGCTTTCTTT. It encodes CASSQDFNTEAFF.

V gene TRBV7-6 combines with J gene TRBJ2-3; 9 nucleotides align to TRBD1. The germline V gene encodes CDR1 SGHVS and CDR2 FNYEAQ. This CDR3 has 16 residues. V shed 1 base and J 2 bases; nucleotides not matched to a gene: 4. The CDR3 bases are TGTGCCAGCAGCTTAGGGGGACAGGGCTTCACAGATACGCAGTATTTT. Translating gives CASSLGGQGFTDTQYF. The entire variable domain, with the rest obtained from reference TRBV7-6 and TRBJ2-3, is as follows: GAGVSQSPRYKVTKRGQDVALRCDPISGHVSLYWYRQALGQGPEFLTYFNYEAQQDKSGLPNDRFSAERPEGSISTLTIQRTEQRDSAMYRCASSLGGQGFTDTQYFGPGTRLTVL.

The chain joins TRBV24-1 to TRBJ2-5; weak D call: TRBD2 (5 bases). CDR3 length: 14 residues. CDR1 and CDR2 from the germline V gene are KGHDR and SFDVKD. The V gene lost 9 bases and the J gene lost 4 bases, with 17 bases spanning the gap. The CDR3 here is CATSSPNRGETQYF. CDR3 bases: TGTGCCACCTCAAGTCCGAACCGGGGAGAGACCCAGTACTTC.

This sequence joins TRBV7-2 and TRBJ1-1, with D possibly matching TRBD1 (6 bases). Trimming shortened V by 2 bases and J by 4 bases, and 14 bases separated the two germline ends. The CDR3 totals 15 residues. The germline V gene has CDR1 SGHTA and CDR2 FQGNSA. CDR3 loop: CASSLLMGGGTEAFF. The CDR3 nucleotides read TGTGCCAGCAGCTTACTGATGGGGGGCGGCACTGAAGCTTTCTTT.

This chain links TRBV7-3 with TRBJ2-5; a weak D match, TRBD2 (6 bases). Germline V CDR1 and CDR2: SGHTA, FQGTGA. The CDR3 contains 15 residues. V shed 4 bases and J shed 4 bases, with 16 bases lying between them. The CDR3 sequence is CASSYSGGAGETQYF. DNA of the CDR3: TGTGCCAGCAGCTATAGCGGTGGGGCGGGAGAGACCCAGTACTTC.

The chain has TRBV5-1 and TRBJ2-3; D is unclear. CDR3 length equals 13 residues. V was trimmed by 0 bases and J by 2 bases, leaving 4 bases between them. The germline V gene encodes CDR1 SGHRS and CDR2 YFSETQ. The CDR3 loop reads CASSLEPTDTQYF. CDR3 bases: TGCGCCAGCAGCTTGGAGCCCACAGATACGCAGTATTTT.

The chain recombines TRBV6-5 with TRBJ2-2; D is undetermined. The CDR3 spans 14 residues. Trimming shortened V by 6 bases and J by 2 bases, and 10 bases separated the two germline ends. The germline V gene has CDR1 MNHEY and CDR2 SVGAGI. The CDR3 DNA sequence: TGTGCCAGCAGGAGTCAACCAAACACCGGGGAGCTGTTTTTT. Its protein product is CASRSQPNTGELFF.

J is TRBJ2-3 and V is TRBV24-1; D remains ambiguous. The ends were cut back, 3 bases at V and 2 bases at J, with 5 bases in the middle. Germline CDR1 reads KGHDR; CDR2 reads SFDVKD. The length of the CDR3 is 13 residues. CDR3 DNA: TGTGCCACCAGTGATACAGACACAGATACGCAGTATTTT. It yields the protein CATSDTDTDTQYF.

The rearrangement joins TRBV2 to TRBJ1-3; TRBD1 matches at 9 bases. This CDR3 comprises 16 residues. The germline CDR1 and CDR2 sequences are SNHLY and FYNNEI. With V trimmed by 5 bases and J by 0 bases, 5 bases remained unmatched. The CDR3 DNA sequence: TGTGCCAGCAGTCGCGGACAGGGGAGCTCTGGAAACACCATATATTTT. Amino acids: CASSRGQGSSGNTIYF. The entire variable domain, with the rest obtained from reference TRBV2 and TRBJ1-3, is as follows: EPEVTQTPSHQVTQMGQEVILRCVPISNHLYFYWYRQILGQKVEFLVSFYNNEISEKSEIFDDQFSVERPDGSNFTLKIRSTKLEDSAMYFCASSRGQGSSGNTIYFGEGSWLTVV.

This clone was seen only once. The gene calls are TRBV7-9 and TRBJ1-4; D uncertain. V gave up 2 bases and J gave up 3 bases, with 7 bases separating them. The germline V gene encodes CDR1 SEHNR and CDR2 FQNEAQ (reference sequence). The CDR3 runs to 14 residues. This CDR3 reads CASSLSLPNEKLFF. In DNA form, the CDR3 reads TGTGCCAGCAGCTTATCTCTGCCTAATGAAAAACTGTTTTTT. The whole variable domain, filled in from reference TRBV7-9 and TRBJ1-4, reads DTGVSQNPRHKITKRGQNVTFRCDPISEHNRLYWYRQTLGQGPEFLTYFQNEAQLEKSRLLSDRFSAERPKGSFSTLEIQRTEQGDSAMYLCASSLSLPNEKLFFGSGTQLSVL.

V usage is TRBV3-1 (or the pseudogene TRBV3-2) and J usage is TRBJ2-3; 11 bases are a match to TRBD1. CDR3 length: 19 amino acids. In germline, CDR1 is LGHDT, CDR2 YNNKEL (reference sequence). J gave up 5 bases and V 0 bases, and 13 bases lay outside the gene matches. The CDR3: CASSQDKGQGAMMGDTQYF. CDR3 coding DNA: TGTGCCAGCAGCCAAGATAAAGGACAGGGGGCAATGATGGGAGATACGCAGTATTTT.